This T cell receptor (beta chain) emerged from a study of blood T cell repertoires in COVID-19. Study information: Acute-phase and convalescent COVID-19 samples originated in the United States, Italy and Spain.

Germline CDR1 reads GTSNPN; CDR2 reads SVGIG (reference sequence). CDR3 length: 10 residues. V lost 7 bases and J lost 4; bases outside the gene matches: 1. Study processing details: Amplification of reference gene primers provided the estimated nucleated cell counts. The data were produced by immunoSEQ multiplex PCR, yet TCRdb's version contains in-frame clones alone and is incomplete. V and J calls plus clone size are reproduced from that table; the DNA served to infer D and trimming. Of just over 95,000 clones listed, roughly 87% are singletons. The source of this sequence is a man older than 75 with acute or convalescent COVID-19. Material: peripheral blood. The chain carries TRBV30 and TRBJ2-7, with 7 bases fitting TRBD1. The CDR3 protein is CASGQYEQYF. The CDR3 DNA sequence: TGTGCCTCGGGACAGTACGAGCAGTACTTC.